This T cell receptor beta chain was recovered during a study of CD8 T cells in ankylosing spondylitis. Study findings and constraints: It was reported that disease-linked clones were significantly enriched in matched ankylosing spondylitis synovial fluid. The study identified a TCR beta motif of roughly eight highly homologous variants that appeared characteristic of ankylosing spondylitis blood.

Via MiXCR, TCRdb re-called the 5' RACE reads, giving one row per CDR3 protein. This table has about 220,000 distinct CDR3 sequences, 7.3% appearing once. In its sample, this clonotype was seen many times. The antigen remains undetermined. Germline trimming cut 6 bases from V and 1 base from J; bases unmatched to any gene: 3. Germline V gene sequence: CDR1 DFQATT, CDR2 SNEGSKA (reference sequence). This CDR3 contains 15 residues. This sequence joins TRBV20-1 and TRBJ2-5, with 15 bases matching TRBD2. Input material: blood, either unsorted or a sorted T cell fraction (not recorded which). The sequence was collected from a male donor with ankylosing spondylitis. The CDR3 protein is CSAGLAGGFQETQYF. The CDR3 nucleotides read TGCAGTGCCGGACTAGCGGGAGGGTTCCAAGAGACCCAGTACTTC.